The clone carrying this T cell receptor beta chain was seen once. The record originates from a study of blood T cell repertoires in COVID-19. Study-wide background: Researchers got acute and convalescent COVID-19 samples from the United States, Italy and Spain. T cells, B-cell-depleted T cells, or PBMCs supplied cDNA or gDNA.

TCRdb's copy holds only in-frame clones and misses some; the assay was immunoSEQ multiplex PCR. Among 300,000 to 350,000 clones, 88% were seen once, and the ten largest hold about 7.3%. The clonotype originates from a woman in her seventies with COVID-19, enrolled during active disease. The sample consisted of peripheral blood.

This CDR3 is CAIWDRDRGLHTEAFF. The CDR3 DNA follows: TGTGCCATCTGGGACAGGGACAGGGGGTTGCACACTGAAGCTTTCTTT. The chain is built from TRBV10-3 and TRBJ1-1; 11 nucleotides agree with TRBD1. The CDR3 extends over 16 amino acids. The germline V gene has CDR1 ENHRY and CDR2 SYGVKD. Germline trimming cut 8 bases from V and 3 bases from J; bases unmatched to any gene: 11.